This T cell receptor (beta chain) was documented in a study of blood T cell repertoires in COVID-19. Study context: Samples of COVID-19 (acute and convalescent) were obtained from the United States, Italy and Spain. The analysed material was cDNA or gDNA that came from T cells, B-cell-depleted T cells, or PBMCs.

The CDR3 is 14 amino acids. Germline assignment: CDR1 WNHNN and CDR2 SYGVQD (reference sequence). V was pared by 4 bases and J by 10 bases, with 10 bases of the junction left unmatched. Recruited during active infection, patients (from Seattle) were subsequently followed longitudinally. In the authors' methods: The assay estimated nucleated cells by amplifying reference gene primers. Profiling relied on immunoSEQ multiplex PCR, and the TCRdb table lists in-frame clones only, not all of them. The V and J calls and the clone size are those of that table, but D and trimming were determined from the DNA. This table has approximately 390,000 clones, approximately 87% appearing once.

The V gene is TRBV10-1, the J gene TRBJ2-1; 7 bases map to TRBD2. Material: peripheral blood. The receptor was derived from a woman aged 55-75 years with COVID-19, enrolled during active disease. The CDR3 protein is CASSAGLTSTEQFF. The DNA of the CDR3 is TGCGCCAGCAGTGCGGGACTAACGTCGACGGAGCAGTTCTTC.